This TCR beta chain was captured in a study of human T cells and chemical hapten exposure. One entry per CDR3 protein, called by TCRdb with MiXCR from the RACE reads. The sample records about 65,000 distinct CDR3 sequences, under 7.5% being singletons. In this sample, this clonotype turned up a few times. Specified time point: healthy volunteer bleed at 6 weeks. Unfractionated whole blood was the source of the extracted total RNA. Germline V CDR1 and CDR2: MDHEN, SYDVKM. The CDR3 is made up of 17 amino acids. V shed 5 bases and J 0 bases; nucleotides not matched to a gene: 11. The source is a female donor in good health. Some clones in this sample may be carry-over from other donors' samples. Sequencing was carried out using whole blood. This rearrangement joins TRBV28 to TRBJ2-5, with 8 nucleotides matching TRBD1. The CDR3 nucleotides are TGTGCCAGCAGTGTAATTGGACAGGGTCTATACCAAGAGACCCAGTACTTC. Residues: CASSVIGQGLYQETQYF.